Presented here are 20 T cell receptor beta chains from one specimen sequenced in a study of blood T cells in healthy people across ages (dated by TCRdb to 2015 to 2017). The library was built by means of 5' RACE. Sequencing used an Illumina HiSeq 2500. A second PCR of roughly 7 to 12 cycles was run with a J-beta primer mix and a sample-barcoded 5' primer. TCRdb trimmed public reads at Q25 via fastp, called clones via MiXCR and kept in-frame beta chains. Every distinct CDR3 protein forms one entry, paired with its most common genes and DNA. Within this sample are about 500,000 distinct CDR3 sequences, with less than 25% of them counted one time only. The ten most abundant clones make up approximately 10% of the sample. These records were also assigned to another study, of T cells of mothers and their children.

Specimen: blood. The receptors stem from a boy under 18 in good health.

CDR3 in DNA: TGTGCCAGCAGACGGGAAGTTACTAACTATGGCTACACCTTC. This sequence encodes CASRREVTNYGYTF. The chain recombines TRBV2 with TRBJ1-2; D uncertain. CDR3 size: 14 residues. Germline V CDR1 and CDR2: SNHLY, FYNNEI. V was pared by 6 bases and J by 0 bases, with 11 bases between.

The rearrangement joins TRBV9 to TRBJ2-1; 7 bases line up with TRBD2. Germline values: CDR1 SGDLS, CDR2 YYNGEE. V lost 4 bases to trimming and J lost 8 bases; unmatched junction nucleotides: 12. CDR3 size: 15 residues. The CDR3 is CASSTTRDYSHEQFF. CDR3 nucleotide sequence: TGTGCCAGCAGCACGACCCGGGACTATTCTCATGAGCAGTTCTTC.

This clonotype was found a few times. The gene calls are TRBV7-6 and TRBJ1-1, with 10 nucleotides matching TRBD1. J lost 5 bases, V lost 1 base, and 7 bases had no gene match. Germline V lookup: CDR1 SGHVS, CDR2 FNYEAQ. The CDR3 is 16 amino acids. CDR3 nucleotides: TGTGCCAGCAGCTTAGACCGGGACAGGGGATGGACTGAAGCTTTCTTT. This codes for CASSLDRDRGWTEAFF.

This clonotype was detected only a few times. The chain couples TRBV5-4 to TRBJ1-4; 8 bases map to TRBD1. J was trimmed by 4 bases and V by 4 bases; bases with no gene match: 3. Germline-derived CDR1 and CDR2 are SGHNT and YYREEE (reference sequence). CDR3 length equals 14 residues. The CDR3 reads CASSPGQDNEKLFF. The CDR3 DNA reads TGTGCCAGCAGCCCGGGACAGGATAATGAAAAACTGTTTTTT.

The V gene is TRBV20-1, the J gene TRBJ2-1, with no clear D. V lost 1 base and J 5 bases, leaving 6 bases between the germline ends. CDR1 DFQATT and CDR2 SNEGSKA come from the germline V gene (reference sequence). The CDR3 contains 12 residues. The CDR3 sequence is CSARVPDNEQFF. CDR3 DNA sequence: TGCAGTGCTAGAGTCCCCGACAATGAGCAGTTCTTC.

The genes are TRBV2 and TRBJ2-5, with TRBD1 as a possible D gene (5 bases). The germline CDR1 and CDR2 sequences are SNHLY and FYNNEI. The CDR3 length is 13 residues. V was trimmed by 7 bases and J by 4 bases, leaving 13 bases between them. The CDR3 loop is CASTGILGETQYF. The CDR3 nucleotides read TGTGCCAGCACAGGGATTCTTGGAGAGACCCAGTACTTC.

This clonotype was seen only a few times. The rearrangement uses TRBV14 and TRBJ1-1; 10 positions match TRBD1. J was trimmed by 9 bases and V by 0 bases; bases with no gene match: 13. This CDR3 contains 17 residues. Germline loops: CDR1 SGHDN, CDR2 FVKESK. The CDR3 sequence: CASSQDESGTGDGQAFF. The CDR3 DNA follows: TGTGCCAGCAGCCAAGACGAATCCGGGACAGGGGACGGACAAGCTTTCTTT.

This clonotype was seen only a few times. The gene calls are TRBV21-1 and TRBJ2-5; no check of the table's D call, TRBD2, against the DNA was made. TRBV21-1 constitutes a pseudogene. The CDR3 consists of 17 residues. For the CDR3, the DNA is TGTGCCAGCAGCAAAGGAAAGCGGGAGGGCCGCCAAGAGGCCCAGTACTTC. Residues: CASSKGKREGRQEAQYF.

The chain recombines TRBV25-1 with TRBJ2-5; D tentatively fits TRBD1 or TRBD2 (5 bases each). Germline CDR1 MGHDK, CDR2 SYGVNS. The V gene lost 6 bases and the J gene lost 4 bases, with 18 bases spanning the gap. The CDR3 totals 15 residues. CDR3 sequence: CASRSEGYPLETQYF. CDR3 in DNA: TGTGCCAGCAGGAGTGAGGGGTACCCGCTAGAGACCCAGTACTTC.

CDR3 protein: CASSPIGGRRDTEAFF. The CDR3, as DNA: TGTGCCAGCAGCCCGATCGGGGGGCGGCGGGACACTGAAGCTTTCTTT. The V call is TRBV12-3 or TRBV12-4, the J call TRBJ1-1, with D maybe TRBD1 (6 bases). This CDR3 spans 16 amino acids. The V and J ends lost 6 bases and 3 bases respectively, with 20 bases between them.

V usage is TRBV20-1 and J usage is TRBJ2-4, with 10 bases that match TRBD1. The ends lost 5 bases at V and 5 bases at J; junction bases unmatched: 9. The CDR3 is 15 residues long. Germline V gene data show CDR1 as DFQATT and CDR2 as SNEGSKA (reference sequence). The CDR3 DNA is TGCAGTGCTTCTCCCAGGACAGGGGGGCAAAACATTCAGTACTTC. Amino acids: CSASPRTGGQNIQYF.

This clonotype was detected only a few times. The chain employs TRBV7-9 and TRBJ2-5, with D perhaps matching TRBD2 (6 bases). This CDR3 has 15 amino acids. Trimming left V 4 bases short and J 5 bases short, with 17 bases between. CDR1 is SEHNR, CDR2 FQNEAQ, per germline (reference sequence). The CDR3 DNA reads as TGTGCCAGCAGCTACTACCGGGACTTGGAGGAGACCCAGTACTTC. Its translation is CASSYYRDLEETQYF. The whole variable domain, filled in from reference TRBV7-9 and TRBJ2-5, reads DTGVSQNPRHKITKRGQNVTFRCDPISEHNRLYWYRQTLGQGPEFLTYFQNEAQLEKSRLLSDRFSAERPKGSFSTLEIQRTEQGDSAMYLCASSYYRDLEETQYFGPGTRLLVL.

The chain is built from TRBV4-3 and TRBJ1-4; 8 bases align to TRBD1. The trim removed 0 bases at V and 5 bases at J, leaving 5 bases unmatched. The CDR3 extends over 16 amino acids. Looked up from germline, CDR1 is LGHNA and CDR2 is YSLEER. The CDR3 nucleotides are TGCGCCAGCAGCCAAGATCCTGCAGGGGGCAATGAAAAACTGTTTTTT. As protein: CASSQDPAGGNEKLFF.

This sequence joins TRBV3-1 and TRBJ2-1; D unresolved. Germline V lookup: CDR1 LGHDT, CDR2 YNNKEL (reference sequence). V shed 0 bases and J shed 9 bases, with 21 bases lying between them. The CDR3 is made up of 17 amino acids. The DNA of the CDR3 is TGTGCCAGCAGCCAAGAACCAGGACGGCCACCCCGGATTGAGCAGTTCTTC. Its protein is CASSQEPGRPPRIEQFF.

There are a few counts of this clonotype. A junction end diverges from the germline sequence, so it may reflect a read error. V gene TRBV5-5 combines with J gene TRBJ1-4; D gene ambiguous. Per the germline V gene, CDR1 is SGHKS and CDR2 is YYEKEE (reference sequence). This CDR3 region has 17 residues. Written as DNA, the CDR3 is TGTGCCAGCAGCTTCCGGGCATATGATGCAACTAATGAAAAACTGTTTTTC. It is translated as CASSFRAYDATNEKLFF.

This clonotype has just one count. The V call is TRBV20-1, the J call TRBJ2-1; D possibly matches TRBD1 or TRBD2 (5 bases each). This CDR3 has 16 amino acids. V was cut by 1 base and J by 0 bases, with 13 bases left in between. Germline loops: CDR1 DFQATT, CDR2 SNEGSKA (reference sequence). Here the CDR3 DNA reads TGCAGTGCTAGAGTTCCCGGGACGGGCTCCTACAATGAGCAGTTCTTC. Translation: CSARVPGTGSYNEQFF.

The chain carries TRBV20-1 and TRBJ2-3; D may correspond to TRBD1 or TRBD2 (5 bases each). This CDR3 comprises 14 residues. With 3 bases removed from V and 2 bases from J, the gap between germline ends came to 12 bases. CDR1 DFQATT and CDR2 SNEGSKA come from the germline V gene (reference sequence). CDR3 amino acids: CSASTGTYTDTQYF. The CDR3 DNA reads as TGCAGTGCTAGCACCGGGACCTACACAGATACGCAGTATTTT.

The CDR3 nucleotides are TGCAGTGCTAGTAGGGCCCCCCAGGACCCCTACGAGCAGTACTTC. Amino acid sequence: CSASRAPQDPYEQYF. The chain recombines TRBV20-1 with TRBJ2-7; D gene ambiguous. The CDR3 is 15 residues long. Trimming took 3 bases from V and 2 from J, leaving 17 bases between them. The germline V gene encodes CDR1 DFQATT and CDR2 SNEGSKA (reference sequence).

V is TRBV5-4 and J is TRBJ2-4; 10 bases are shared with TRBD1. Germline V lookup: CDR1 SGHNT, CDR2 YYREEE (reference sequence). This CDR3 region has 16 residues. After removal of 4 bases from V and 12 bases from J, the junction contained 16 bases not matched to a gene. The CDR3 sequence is CASSGSARDRGSYQYF. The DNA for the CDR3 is TGTGCCAGCAGCGGAAGCGCCCGGGACAGGGGTAGTTATCAGTACTTC.

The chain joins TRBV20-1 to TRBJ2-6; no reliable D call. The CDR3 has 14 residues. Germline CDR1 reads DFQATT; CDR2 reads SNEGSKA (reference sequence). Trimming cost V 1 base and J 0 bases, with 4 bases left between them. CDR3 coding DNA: TGCAGTGCTAGAGTGCTCTCTGGGGCCAACGTCCTGACTTTC. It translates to CSARVLSGANVLTF.